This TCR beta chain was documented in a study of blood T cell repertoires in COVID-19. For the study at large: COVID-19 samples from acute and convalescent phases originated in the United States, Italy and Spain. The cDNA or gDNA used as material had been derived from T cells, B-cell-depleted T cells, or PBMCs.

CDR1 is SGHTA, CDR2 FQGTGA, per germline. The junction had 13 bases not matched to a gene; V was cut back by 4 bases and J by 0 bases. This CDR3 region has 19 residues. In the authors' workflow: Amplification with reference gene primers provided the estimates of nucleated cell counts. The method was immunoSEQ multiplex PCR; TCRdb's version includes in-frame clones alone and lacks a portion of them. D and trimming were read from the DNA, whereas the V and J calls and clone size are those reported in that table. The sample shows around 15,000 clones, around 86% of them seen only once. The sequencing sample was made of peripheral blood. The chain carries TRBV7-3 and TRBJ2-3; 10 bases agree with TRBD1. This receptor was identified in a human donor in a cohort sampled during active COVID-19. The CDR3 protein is CASSYPSPGQGPSTDTQYF. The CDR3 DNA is TGTGCCAGCAGCTACCCATCGCCGGGACAGGGGCCTAGCACAGATACGCAGTATTTT.